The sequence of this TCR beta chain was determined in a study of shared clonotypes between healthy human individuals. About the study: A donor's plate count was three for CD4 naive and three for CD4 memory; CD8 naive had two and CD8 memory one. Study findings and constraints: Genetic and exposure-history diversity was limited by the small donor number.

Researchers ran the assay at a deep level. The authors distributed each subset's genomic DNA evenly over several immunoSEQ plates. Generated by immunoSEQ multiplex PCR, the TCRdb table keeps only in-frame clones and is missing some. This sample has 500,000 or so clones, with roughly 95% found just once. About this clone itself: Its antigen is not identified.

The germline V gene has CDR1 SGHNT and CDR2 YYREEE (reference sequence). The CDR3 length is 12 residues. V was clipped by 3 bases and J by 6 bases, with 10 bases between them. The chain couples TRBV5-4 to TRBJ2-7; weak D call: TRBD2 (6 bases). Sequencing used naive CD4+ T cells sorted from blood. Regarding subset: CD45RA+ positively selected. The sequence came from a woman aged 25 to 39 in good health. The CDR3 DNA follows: TGTGCCAGCAGCTGGGCGGGGACCGAGCAGTACTTC. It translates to CASSWAGTEQYF. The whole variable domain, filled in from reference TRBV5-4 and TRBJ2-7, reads ETGVTQSPTHLIKTRGQQVTLRCSSQSGHNTVSWYQQALGQGPQFIFQYYREEENGRGNFPPRFSGLQFPNYSSELNVNALELDDSALYLCASSWAGTEQYFGPGTRLTVT.